These T cell receptor beta chains were read from a single sample in a study of technical replicates of blood from a few donors. The method was immunoSEQ multiplex PCR; TCRdb's version includes in-frame clones alone and lacks a portion of them. The sample includes 50,000 to 80,000 clones, 85% to 90% of them seen just once. The sequencing input was PBMCs. The origin of the receptors is a human donor in good health. Some clones in this sample may be carry-over from other donors' samples. The CDR3 runs from the conserved cysteine through the conserved F or W. D genes are given only for firm matches. A clone size is listed for some rows: how often the clone was seen (once, few, many), or a class if it is expanded.

D gene: -
V gene: TRBV6-5
clone size: -
J gene: TRBJ1-1
CDR3 DNA: TGTGCCACCAGGGCCCCTGACACTGAAGCTTTCTTT
CDR3 protein: CATRAPDTEAFF

D gene: -
V gene: TRBV19
clone size: -
J gene: TRBJ2-7
CDR3 DNA: TGTGCCAGTAGTATAAAGGGGAACGAGCAGTACTTC
CDR3 protein: CASSIKGNEQYF

D gene: -
V gene: TRBV5-4
clone size: -
J gene: TRBJ2-7
CDR3 DNA: TGTGCCAGCAGCTGGGACTCGCAGGAGGAGCAGTACTTC
CDR3 protein: CASSWDSQEEQYF

D gene: TRBD2
V gene: TRBV5-1
clone size: -
J gene: TRBJ2-1
CDR3 DNA: TGCGCCAGCAGCTTGGAGGTAGCGGGAAGGGGGGATGAGCAGTTCTTC
CDR3 protein: CASSLEVAGRGDEQFF

D gene: TRBD2
V gene: TRBV19
clone size: once
J gene: TRBJ2-3
CDR3 DNA: TGTGCCAGTAGTCGACGAACCGGGACTAGCGGGGTTGCAGATACGCAGTATTTT
CDR3 protein: CASSRRTGTSGVADTQYF

D gene: -
V gene: TRBV5-1
clone size: few
J gene: TRBJ2-3
CDR3 DNA: TGCGCCAGCAGCCCTAAGCGGGTTAGCACAGATACGCAGTATTTT
CDR3 protein: CASSPKRVSTDTQYF

D gene: -
V gene: TRBV15
clone size: -
J gene: TRBJ1-6
CDR3 DNA: TGTGCCACCAGCAGAGATGAGTCACTCTCACCCCTCCACTTT
CDR3 protein: CATSRDESLSPLHF

D gene: -
V gene: TRBV9
clone size: -
J gene: TRBJ1-1
CDR3 DNA: TGTGCCAGCAGCGTCCAGGGGTCGGGCACTGAAGCTTTCTTT
CDR3 protein: CASSVQGSGTEAFF

D gene: TRBD1
V gene: TRBV15
clone size: few
J gene: TRBJ1-4
CDR3 DNA: TGTGCCACCAGCTCCAGACAGGGGACTAATGAAAAACTGTTTTTT
CDR3 protein: CATSSRQGTNEKLFF

D gene: -
V gene: TRBV7-8
clone size: -
J gene: TRBJ2-5
CDR3 DNA: TGTGCCAGCAGCTCCTCCGGGACTGAGTACTTC
CDR3 protein: CASSSSGTEYF

D gene: TRBD2
V gene: TRBV10-3
clone size: once
J gene: TRBJ2-3
CDR3 DNA: TGTGCCATCAATCATAGCGGGGGGCCCACAGATACGCAGTATTTT
CDR3 protein: CAINHSGGPTDTQYF

D gene: -
V gene: TRBV4-3
clone size: -
J gene: TRBJ2-6
CDR3 DNA: TGCGCCAGCAGCCAAGATAGCGAGACCGGGGCCAACGTCCTGACTTTC
CDR3 protein: CASSQDSETGANVLTF

D gene: TRBD2
V gene: TRBV29-1
clone size: -
J gene: TRBJ2-3
CDR3 DNA: TGCAGCGTTGAAGTACTAGCGGGATGGGTAGATACGCAGTATTTT
CDR3 protein: CSVEVLAGWVDTQYF

D gene: -
V gene: TRBV9
clone size: -
J gene: TRBJ2-3
CDR3 DNA: TGTGCCAGCATCTTCTCCCGGGACATCAGGTTGGCAGATACGCAGTATTTT
CDR3 protein: CASIFSRDIRLADTQYF

D gene: TRBD1
V gene: TRBV7-6
clone size: -
J gene: TRBJ1-4
CDR3 DNA: TGTGCCAGCAGCTTCACGACAGGGGTCGACGAAAAACTGTTTTTT
CDR3 protein: CASSFTTGVDEKLFF

D gene: TRBD2
V gene: TRBV5-1
clone size: -
J gene: TRBJ2-1
CDR3 DNA: TGCGCCAGCAGCTTGGTGCCTAGCGGGGGGCGCTACAATGAGCAGTTCTTC
CDR3 protein: CASSLVPSGGRYNEQFF

D gene: -
V gene: TRBV10-3
clone size: -
J gene: TRBJ2-2
CDR3 DNA: TGTGCCATCAGCCAGCTGACTAGTAAAAGTCCCGGGGAGCTGTTTTTT
CDR3 protein: CAISQLTSKSPGELFF

D gene: -
V gene: TRBV5-1
clone size: -
J gene: TRBJ1-2
CDR3 DNA: TGCGCCAGCAGCTCTCCGATGGGAGGAGGCTACACCTTC
CDR3 protein: CASSSPMGGGYTF

D gene: TRBD1
V gene: TRBV5-1
clone size: -
J gene: TRBJ2-7
CDR3 DNA: TGCGCCAGCAGCCTAAGCGGGACAGGGGTCTACGAGCAGTACTTC
CDR3 protein: CASSLSGTGVYEQYF

D gene: -
V gene: TRBV7-6
clone size: -
J gene: TRBJ2-7
CDR3 DNA: TGTGCCAGCAGCTTAGGGGCTGGGGCGGCCTCCTACGAGCAGTACTTC
CDR3 protein: CASSLGAGAASYEQYF

D gene: TRBD1
V gene: TRBV5-1
clone size: once
J gene: TRBJ2-1
CDR3 DNA: TGCGCCAGCAGCTTGGGGGACAGGGGGATAAATGAGCAGTTCTTC
CDR3 protein: CASSLGDRGINEQFF

D gene: -
V gene: TRBV27
clone size: -
J gene: TRBJ1-1
CDR3 DNA: TGTGCCAGCAGGCCCGACATGTTGGGGGCATGGACTGAAGCTTTCTTT
CDR3 protein: CASRPDMLGAWTEAFF

D gene: -
V gene: TRBV4-2
clone size: -
J gene: TRBJ2-7
CDR3 DNA: TGTGCCAGCAGCCGACGACAGGATACCTCCTACGAGCAGTACTTC
CDR3 protein: CASSRRQDTSYEQYF

D gene: TRBD2
V gene: TRBV4-2
clone size: -
J gene: TRBJ2-1
CDR3 DNA: TGTGCCAGCAGCCAAGATTGGGGGCTAGCGGGGGGCGCATACAATGAGCAGTTCTTC
CDR3 protein: CASSQDWGLAGGAYNEQFF

D gene: TRBD1
V gene: TRBV4-3
clone size: -
J gene: TRBJ2-2
CDR3 DNA: TGCGCCAGCAGCCAGGACAGGGGAGTAACCGGGGAGCTGTTTTTT
CDR3 protein: CASSQDRGVTGELFF

D gene: TRBD1
V gene: TRBV19
clone size: -
J gene: TRBJ2-6
CDR3 DNA: TGTGCCAGTAGTGAGGGACAGGGTCCCAACGTCCTGACTTTC
CDR3 protein: CASSEGQGPNVLTF

D gene: -
V gene: TRBV5-1
clone size: once
J gene: TRBJ1-6
CDR3 DNA: TGCGCCAGCAGCTTGGATCCGGGAGCGGCATCACCCCTCCACTTT
CDR3 protein: CASSLDPGAASPLHF

D gene: TRBD1
V gene: TRBV11-2
clone size: -
J gene: TRBJ2-1
CDR3 DNA: TGTGCCAGCAGCCCACACTATAGCCCGACAGGGGGCTCCTACAATGAGCAGTTCTTC
CDR3 protein: CASSPHYSPTGGSYNEQFF

D gene: -
V gene: TRBV6-5
clone size: -
J gene: TRBJ1-4
CDR3 DNA: TGTGCCAGCAGTTCAGGGTCACATGAAAAACTGTTTTTT
CDR3 protein: CASSSGSHEKLFF

D gene: -
V gene: TRBV2
clone size: once
J gene: TRBJ2-3
CDR3 DNA: TGTGCCAGCAGCCGGGACAAGACAGATACGCAGTATTTT
CDR3 protein: CASSRDKTDTQYF

D gene: TRBD1
V gene: TRBV7-2
clone size: -
J gene: TRBJ1-6
CDR3 DNA: TGTGCCAGCAGCCAGGGGACAGGCGCCTTTTATAATTCACCCCTCCACTTT
CDR3 protein: CASSQGTGAFYNSPLHF